This T cell receptor (beta chain) was profiled in a study of T cell clonality in common variable immunodeficiency. Whole-study findings and limits: Common variable immunodeficiency TCR beta sequences reportedly had fewer deletions and N-nucleotide insertions. CVID patient heterogeneity limited repertoire-clinical complication correlations.

This clone was counted ten times or more. Its antigen is undetermined. Read coverage stops 3 residues before the CDR3 terminus; the germline J gene supplies the remainder. CDR1 KGHSH and CDR2 LQKENI come from the germline V gene. This CDR3 comprises 14 residues. V gave up 5 bases and J gave up 4 bases, with 14 bases separating them. TCRdb's copy holds only in-frame clones and misses some; the assay was immunoSEQ multiplex PCR. The profile covers about 23,000 clones, none occurring a single time. The chain has TRBV18 and TRBJ1-2; a weak D match, TRBD1 (5 bases). The receptor was derived from a human donor with common variable immunodeficiency. The source material was peripheral blood mononuclear cells. The CDR3 DNA, read in part, is TGTGCCAGCTCATCTACGAGAGGGGCCTATGGC. Translating gives CASSSTRGAYG. The whole CDR3 sequence reads CASSSTRGAYGYTF.